This T cell receptor (beta chain) was sequenced for a study of blood T cell repertoires in COVID-19. On the study more broadly: Collection of acute and convalescent COVID-19 samples took place in the United States, Italy and Spain.

Sequencing used immunoSEQ multiplex PCR; TCRdb keeps in-frame clones, though not all of them. Of some 200,000 clones detected, roughly 83% appear once; the ten largest clones hold approximately 1.2%. The sample holds one count of this clone. This receptor was taken from a woman aged 40 to 55 with acute COVID-19. Material for sequencing was PBMCs or T cells enriched from blood (not recorded which).

The CDR3, as DNA: TGTGCCAGCAGTTTACGGAGAAAACTGTTTTTT. Protein: CASSLRRKLFF. The chain recombines TRBV28 with TRBJ1-4; D call uncertain. This CDR3 comprises 11 residues. The germline V and J ends were trimmed by 2 bases and 10 bases, with 5 bases remaining between them. CDR1 is MDHEN and CDR2 is SYDVKM in the germline V gene.